The rows below give T cell receptor beta chains drawn from one sample of a study of T-cell memory formation after mild COVID-19. TCRdb re-analysed the 5' RACE reads in MiXCR, keeping a single row per CDR3 protein. The sample holds approximately 350,000 distinct CDR3 sequences; 13% to 15% are singletons and the top ten take around a fifth. The sample consisted of PBMCs or a T cell subset sorted from them (not recorded which). Receptor source: a man aged 18 to 35 who had mild COVID-19 (a few samples of this study predate the infection). Cell type and time point are not known. CDR3s include the opening cysteine and the closing phenylalanine or tryptophan. Each record gives: CDR3 DNA, CDR3 protein, D gene, V gene, J gene, clone size, CDR3 length. The D gene is left open where the match is weak. Not every row has a clone size; where given, it reads once, few, many or a size class.

CDR3nt: TGTGCCAGCAGCTACGACAGGGAGAATGAGCAGTTCTTC
CDR3aa: CASSYDRENEQFF
d_gene: TRBD1
v_gene: TRBV7-2
j_gene: TRBJ2-1
abundance: NA
len: 13

CDR3nt: TGCAGCGTTGTTGGGCAGGGGGCGAAGGCTGAAGCTTTCTTT
CDR3aa: CSVVGQGAKAEAFF
d_gene: TRBD1
v_gene: TRBV29-1
j_gene: TRBJ1-1
abundance: NA
len: 14

CDR3nt: TGCGCCAGCAGACTCGGGACGAACGATGAGCAGTTCTTC
CDR3aa: CASRLGTNDEQFF
d_gene: NA
v_gene: TRBV5-1
j_gene: TRBJ2-1
abundance: NA
len: 13

CDR3nt: TGTGCCAGCAGTGAAGGTTGGATTCGGGACACAGGCGGCTACACCTTC
CDR3aa: CASSEGWIRDTGGYTF
d_gene: NA
v_gene: TRBV6-1
j_gene: TRBJ1-2
abundance: few
len: 16

CDR3nt: TGTGCCATCAGTGAGTCGAAACGGGACTTCACAGATACGCAGTATTTT
CDR3aa: CAISESKRDFTDTQYF
d_gene: NA
v_gene: TRBV10-3
j_gene: TRBJ2-3
abundance: many
len: 16

CDR3nt: TGTGCCAGTAGTATTCATGGGGAGGATACGCAGTATTTT
CDR3aa: CASSIHGEDTQYF
d_gene: NA
v_gene: TRBV19
j_gene: TRBJ2-3
abundance: few
len: 13

CDR3nt: TGTGCCAGCAGTTACCCTTTAACGGGTCCCCAGTACTTC
CDR3aa: CASSYPLTGPQYF
d_gene: NA
v_gene: TRBV6-2/TRBV6-3
j_gene: TRBJ2-5
abundance: few
len: 13

CDR3nt: TGTGCCAGCAGCTTGAATAGAGTGGCTTTCAATGAGCAGTTCTTC
CDR3aa: CASSLNRVAFNEQFF
d_gene: NA
v_gene: TRBV5-4
j_gene: TRBJ2-1
abundance: few
len: 15

CDR3nt: TGCGCCAGCAGCTTGGCCTATTATAATTCACCCCTCCACTTT
CDR3aa: CASSLAYYNSPLHF
d_gene: NA
v_gene: TRBV5-1
j_gene: TRBJ1-6
abundance: NA
len: 14

CDR3nt: TGTGCCAGCACCCTTTCCGGGACTAGCACCCAAGAGACCCAGTACTTC
CDR3aa: CASTLSGTSTQETQYF
d_gene: TRBD2
v_gene: TRBV3-1
j_gene: TRBJ2-5
abundance: few
len: 16

CDR3nt: TGTGCCAGCAGTTTGGCAGGGCATCAGCCCCAGCATTTT
CDR3aa: CASSLAGHQPQHF
d_gene: NA
v_gene: TRBV28
j_gene: TRBJ1-5
abundance: many
len: 13

CDR3nt: TGTGCCAGCAGCAAATCAGGGTCTGATGAGCAGTTCTTC
CDR3aa: CASSKSGSDEQFF
d_gene: NA
v_gene: TRBV7-7
j_gene: TRBJ2-1
abundance: few
len: 13

CDR3nt: TGTGCCAGCAGCTTAGGGGGCAGCCAAGTTGGAGGCTACACCTTC
CDR3aa: CASSLGGSQVGGYTF
d_gene: NA
v_gene: TRBV7-2
j_gene: TRBJ1-2
abundance: NA
len: 15

CDR3nt: TGCGCCAGCAGCCAAGATGGGGGCCCCGCGGGATACACTGAAGCTTTCTTT
CDR3aa: CASSQDGGPAGYTEAFF
d_gene: NA
v_gene: TRBV4-3
j_gene: TRBJ1-1
abundance: NA
len: 17

CDR3nt: TGTGCCAGCAGCCAAAGCGGGGGGCCGTCGGATGAGCAGTTCTTC
CDR3aa: CASSQSGGPSDEQFF
d_gene: TRBD2
v_gene: TRBV11-2
j_gene: TRBJ2-1
abundance: few
len: 15

CDR3nt: TGTGCCAGCAGTTTCCTTGGGGGAGTCACAGATACGCAGTATTTT
CDR3aa: CASSFLGGVTDTQYF
d_gene: NA
v_gene: TRBV12-3/TRBV12-4
j_gene: TRBJ2-3
abundance: NA
len: 15

CDR3nt: TGTGCCTGGAGTCTGACTGAAGCTTCCTTT
CDR3aa: CAWSLTEASF
d_gene: NA
v_gene: TRBV30
j_gene: TRBJ1-1
abundance: NA
len: 10

CDR3nt: TGTGCCAGCAGCCAAGTGGACAGCCGTACCAACACTGAAGCTTTCTTT
CDR3aa: CASSQVDSRTNTEAFF
d_gene: NA
v_gene: TRBV14
j_gene: TRBJ1-1
abundance: NA
len: 16

CDR3nt: TGTGCCAGCACTCCCGGACGTAGCAATCAGCCCCAGCATTTT
CDR3aa: CASTPGRSNQPQHF
d_gene: NA
v_gene: TRBV6-1
j_gene: TRBJ1-5
abundance: few
len: 14

CDR3nt: TGCGCCAGCAATAAGGCCTCTGGGGCCAACGTCCTGACTTTC
CDR3aa: CASNKASGANVLTF
d_gene: NA
v_gene: TRBV5-1
j_gene: TRBJ2-6
abundance: few
len: 14

CDR3nt: TGTGCCAGCAGCTCCCAGGCTGGGGCCAACGTCCTGACTTTC
CDR3aa: CASSSQAGANVLTF
d_gene: NA
v_gene: TRBV5-6
j_gene: TRBJ2-6
abundance: few
len: 14

CDR3nt: TGTGCCAGCGCGGACCGGACGGTGTACTATGGCTACACCTTC
CDR3aa: CASADRTVYYGYTF
d_gene: NA
v_gene: TRBV28
j_gene: TRBJ1-2
abundance: many
len: 14

CDR3nt: TGTGCCAGCAGTTACGGGGGACTAGCGGGGGTAGAGACCCAGTACTTC
CDR3aa: CASSYGGLAGVETQYF
d_gene: TRBD2
v_gene: TRBV6-6
j_gene: TRBJ2-5
abundance: few
len: 16

CDR3nt: TGTGCCAGCAGCTTATATGAGGGGAGCACTGAAGCTTTCTTT
CDR3aa: CASSLYEGSTEAFF
d_gene: NA
v_gene: TRBV7-3
j_gene: TRBJ1-1
abundance: NA
len: 14

CDR3nt: TGTGCCAGCTCACCACGGACTAGGGAGGATGAGCAGTTCTTC
CDR3aa: CASSPRTREDEQFF
d_gene: TRBD2
v_gene: TRBV18
j_gene: TRBJ2-1
abundance: NA
len: 14

CDR3nt: TGTGCCAGTACGTGGGGGGCGCTTAACTATGGCTACACCTTC
CDR3aa: CASTWGALNYGYTF
d_gene: NA
v_gene: TRBV19
j_gene: TRBJ1-2
abundance: few
len: 14

CDR3nt: TGTGCCAGCAGTAGCGGGGGCAACAGGGATGAGCAGTACTTC
CDR3aa: CASSSGGNRDEQYF
d_gene: TRBD2
v_gene: TRBV12-3/TRBV12-4
j_gene: TRBJ2-7
abundance: NA
len: 14

CDR3nt: TGTGCCAGCAGTCCCTGGGTGGGAGAGACCCAGTACTTC
CDR3aa: CASSPWVGETQYF
d_gene: NA
v_gene: TRBV12-3/TRBV12-4
j_gene: TRBJ2-5
abundance: NA
len: 13

CDR3nt: TGTGCCAGCAGTTTACAGTCCGGGCTTCGGACTGAAGCTTTCTTT
CDR3aa: CASSLQSGLRTEAFF
d_gene: NA
v_gene: TRBV12-3/TRBV12-4
j_gene: TRBJ1-1
abundance: NA
len: 15

CDR3nt: TGCAGCGTCCGGGGGACGGCCGGCGATCAGCCCCAGCATTTT
CDR3aa: CSVRGTAGDQPQHF
d_gene: NA
v_gene: TRBV29-1
j_gene: TRBJ1-5
abundance: NA
len: 14

CDR3nt: TGTGCCAGCAGCCCCTTAGGGCCTTACCAAGAGACCCAGTACTTC
CDR3aa: CASSPLGPYQETQYF
d_gene: NA
v_gene: TRBV11-2
j_gene: TRBJ2-5
abundance: NA
len: 15

CDR3nt: TGTGCCAGCAGTGGACGGCTGGGGAACACCATATATTTT
CDR3aa: CASSGRLGNTIYF
d_gene: NA
v_gene: TRBV2
j_gene: TRBJ1-3
abundance: NA
len: 13

CDR3nt: TGTGCCAGCAGCTTCACGGGGACTCAAGAGACCCAGTACTTC
CDR3aa: CASSFTGTQETQYF
d_gene: NA
v_gene: TRBV13
j_gene: TRBJ2-5
abundance: few
len: 14

CDR3nt: TGCGCCAGCAGCGTACCGGGACAACGGTTCTACAATGAGCAGTTCTTC
CDR3aa: CASSVPGQRFYNEQFF
d_gene: NA
v_gene: TRBV5-1
j_gene: TRBJ2-1
abundance: NA
len: 16

CDR3nt: TGTGCCAGCAGCTTAGATACTAGCGGGGCTGCAGATACGCAGTATTTT
CDR3aa: CASSLDTSGAADTQYF
d_gene: TRBD2
v_gene: TRBV7-6
j_gene: TRBJ2-3
abundance: few
len: 16

CDR3nt: TGTGCCAGCAGTCCGACCTACAGGGGCCGAAACTATGGCTACACCTTC
CDR3aa: CASSPTYRGRNYGYTF
d_gene: TRBD1
v_gene: TRBV27
j_gene: TRBJ1-2
abundance: few
len: 16

CDR3nt: TGCAGTGCTAGTGCAGGGGGCGGTGGCTACACCTTC
CDR3aa: CSASAGGGGYTF
d_gene: TRBD1
v_gene: TRBV20-1
j_gene: TRBJ1-2
abundance: NA
len: 12

CDR3nt: TGTGCCAGCAGGCCCGGGACAGGGAGATTATATGGCTACACCTTC
CDR3aa: CASRPGTGRLYGYTF
d_gene: TRBD1
v_gene: TRBV12-3/TRBV12-4
j_gene: TRBJ1-2
abundance: many
len: 15

CDR3nt: TGTGCCAGCAGAACGGGGATCTCACTCTATGGCTACACCTTC
CDR3aa: CASRTGISLYGYTF
d_gene: NA
v_gene: TRBV6-2/TRBV6-3
j_gene: TRBJ1-2
abundance: NA
len: 14

CDR3nt: TGTGCCAGCAGTACGACAGGGGGCGGGACTGAAGCTTTCTTT
CDR3aa: CASSTTGGGTEAFF
d_gene: TRBD1
v_gene: TRBV12-3/TRBV12-4
j_gene: TRBJ1-1
abundance: many
len: 14

CDR3nt: TGCAGCGTTGCCGACAGCTACGAAAAACTGTTTTTT
CDR3aa: CSVADSYEKLFF
d_gene: NA
v_gene: TRBV29-1
j_gene: TRBJ1-4
abundance: few
len: 12

CDR3nt: TGTGCCAGTAGTATAGAGCAGGTCTCTGGGGCCAACGTCCTGACTTTC
CDR3aa: CASSIEQVSGANVLTF
d_gene: NA
v_gene: TRBV19
j_gene: TRBJ2-6
abundance: NA
len: 16

CDR3nt: TGTGCCAGCAGTCTTCAGTCAACTGAAGCTTTCTTT
CDR3aa: CASSLQSTEAFF
d_gene: NA
v_gene: TRBV5-6
j_gene: TRBJ1-1
abundance: NA
len: 12

CDR3nt: TGCGCCAGCAGCCCAGGGGGAGACCGGGATACGCAGTATTTT
CDR3aa: CASSPGGDRDTQYF
d_gene: TRBD1
v_gene: TRBV5-1
j_gene: TRBJ2-3
abundance: NA
len: 14

CDR3nt: TGCGCCAGCAGCTCCGCTTCAGGGGCAGATACGCAGTATTTT
CDR3aa: CASSSASGADTQYF
d_gene: NA
v_gene: TRBV5-1
j_gene: TRBJ2-3
abundance: NA
len: 14

CDR3nt: TGCGCCAGCAGCCAAGTACCGACAGCGGGCACTGAAGCTTTCTTT
CDR3aa: CASSQVPTAGTEAFF
d_gene: NA
v_gene: TRBV4-1
j_gene: TRBJ1-1
abundance: NA
len: 15

CDR3nt: TGTGCCAGCAGTCTACAAAGATCTGGGGCCAACGTCCTGACTTTC
CDR3aa: CASSLQRSGANVLTF
d_gene: NA
v_gene: TRBV6-1
j_gene: TRBJ2-6
abundance: few
len: 15

CDR3nt: TGTGCCAGCAGCGTAGACCTGGGGATGAACACTGAAGCTTTCTTT
CDR3aa: CASSVDLGMNTEAFF
d_gene: NA
v_gene: TRBV9
j_gene: TRBJ1-1
abundance: NA
len: 15

CDR3nt: TGTGCCAGCAGCCAAATTTCCTCAGGGGAAGCTTTCTTT
CDR3aa: CASSQISSGEAFF
d_gene: NA
v_gene: TRBV4-2
j_gene: TRBJ1-1
abundance: NA
len: 13

CDR3nt: TGTGCCAGCAGCGAGGACCCCCAATATGGGGAACTGTTTTTT
CDR3aa: CASSEDPQYGELFF
d_gene: NA
v_gene: TRBV9
j_gene: TRBJ1-4
abundance: NA
len: 14

CDR3nt: TGCGCCAGCAGCCAAATTGGACAGGGTGAGAACACTGAAGCTTTCTTT
CDR3aa: CASSQIGQGENTEAFF
d_gene: TRBD1
v_gene: TRBV4-1
j_gene: TRBJ1-1
abundance: many
len: 16

CDR3nt: TGTGCCAGCAGTGTAGAGAGAGATACGCAGTATTTT
CDR3aa: CASSVERDTQYF
d_gene: NA
v_gene: TRBV2
j_gene: TRBJ2-3
abundance: few
len: 12

CDR3nt: TGTGCCAGCAGCACAAGCGGACAGGGGTCCTACAATGAGCAGTTCTTC
CDR3aa: CASSTSGQGSYNEQFF
d_gene: TRBD1
v_gene: TRBV7-2
j_gene: TRBJ2-1
abundance: few
len: 16

CDR3nt: TGTGCCAGCAGGCCTATCGGGGCCACCGGGGAGCTGTTTTTT
CDR3aa: CASRPIGATGELFF
d_gene: NA
v_gene: TRBV7-9
j_gene: TRBJ2-2
abundance: few
len: 14